These T cell receptor beta chains were read from a single sample in a study of control samples from healthy donors and cancer patients. The data were produced by immunoSEQ multiplex PCR, yet TCRdb's version contains in-frame clones alone and is incomplete. The sample holds tens of thousands of clones; roughly 95% are singletons and the top ten take 0.9% to 1.2%. The material sequenced was blood. The receptors stem from a woman under 30 in good health. Each CDR3 is given with its conserved first and last residue. The order of the fields is clone size, D gene, V gene, J gene, CDR3 protein, CDR3 DNA. D genes are given only for firm matches. Clone size, where shown, is once, few, many, or a class for clones that have expanded.

size: NA; D: NA; V: TRBV5-1; J: TRBJ1-6; CDR3: CASSLDVSSYNSPLHF; DNA: TGCGCCAGCAGCTTGGATGTGAGCTCCTATAATTCACCCCTCCACTTT
size: NA; D: NA; V: TRBV30; J: TRBJ1-2; CDR3: CAWSTGRGANYGYTF; DNA: TGTGCCTGGAGTACAGGACGAGGAGCTAACTATGGCTACACCTTC
size: once; D: NA; V: TRBV7-3; J: TRBJ2-2; CDR3: CASSLLPSTGELFF; DNA: TGTGCCAGCAGCTTATTACCCTCCACCGGGGAGCTGTTTTTT
size: NA; D: NA; V: TRBV14; J: TRBJ1-2; CDR3: CASSQEGVLRAGGYTF; DNA: TGTGCCAGCAGCCAAGAGGGGGTACTTCGGGCTGGCGGCTACACCTTC
size: NA; D: TRBD2; V: TRBV24-1; J: TRBJ2-3; CDR3: CATSDLLAGDTDTQYF; DNA: TGTGCCACCAGTGATCTACTAGCGGGGGACACAGATACGCAGTATTTT
size: NA; D: TRBD2; V: TRBV11-2; J: TRBJ2-5; CDR3: CASSSGLAGGQETQYF; DNA: TGTGCCAGCAGCTCGGGACTAGCGGGGGGGCAAGAGACCCAGTACTTC
size: NA; D: TRBD1; V: TRBV10-1; J: TRBJ1-1; CDR3: CARRQGTNTEAFF; DNA: TGCGCCAGGAGACAGGGGACTAACACTGAAGCTTTCTTT
size: NA; D: TRBD2; V: TRBV5-1; J: TRBJ2-5; CDR3: CASSLAASGGASRETQYF; DNA: TGCGCCAGCAGCTTGGCCGCTAGCGGGGGCGCGTCTAGAGAGACCCAGTACTTC
size: NA; D: NA; V: TRBV30; J: TRBJ2-7; CDR3: CAWSALYEQYF; DNA: TGTGCCTGGAGTGCCCTCTACGAGCAGTACTTC
size: NA; D: TRBD1; V: TRBV7-2; J: TRBJ1-6; CDR3: CASSNYGQAVSPLHF; DNA: TGTGCCAGCAGCAACTACGGACAGGCGGTTTCACCCCTCCACTTT
size: NA; D: NA; V: TRBV7-8; J: TRBJ1-2; CDR3: CASSLRDTWGYTF; DNA: TGTGCCAGCAGTCTCAGGGACACTTGGGGCTACACCTTC
size: NA; D: TRBD1; V: TRBV20-1; J: TRBJ1-3; CDR3: CSATTGDTIYF; DNA: TGCAGTGCTACGACAGGGGACACCATATATTTT
size: few; D: NA; V: TRBV6-2/TRBV6-3; J: TRBJ2-1; CDR3: CASSYSRGFEQFF; DNA: TGTGCCAGCAGTTACTCGCGGGGCTTCGAGCAGTTCTTC
size: few; D: NA; V: TRBV10-3; J: TRBJ2-6; CDR3: CAISESEGGANVLTF; DNA: TGTGCCATCAGTGAGTCTGAGGGAGGGGCCAACGTCCTGACTTTC
size: NA; D: NA; V: TRBV10-3; J: TRBJ1-5; CDR3: CAISDGTNQPQHF; DNA: TGTGCCATCAGTGACGGTACCAATCAGCCCCAGCATTTT
size: once; D: NA; V: TRBV27; J: TRBJ1-2; CDR3: CASSWERDGGYYGYTF; DNA: TGTGCCAGCAGCTGGGAGAGGGACGGAGGCTACTATGGCTACACCTTC
size: once; D: NA; V: TRBV6-4; J: TRBJ1-2; CDR3: CASSRDGWAGYTF; DNA: TGTGCCAGCAGCCGGGACGGATGGGCTGGCTACACCTTC
size: NA; D: TRBD2; V: TRBV11-2; J: TRBJ2-3; CDR3: CASSLAGGLRDTQYF; DNA: TGTGCCAGCAGCTTGGCGGGGGGGCTACGGGATACGCAGTATTTT
size: NA; D: NA; V: TRBV7-9; J: TRBJ1-2; CDR3: CASSPDGGTHLGGYTF; DNA: TGTGCCAGCAGCCCCGATGGCGGGACCCACCTGGGCGGCTACACCTTC
size: NA; D: TRBD2; V: TRBV7-2; J: TRBJ2-1; CDR3: CASSPRGGNEQFF; DNA: TGTGCCAGCAGCCCCCGGGGGGGGAATGAGCAGTTCTTC
size: once; D: TRBD2; V: TRBV6-2/TRBV6-3; J: TRBJ2-1; CDR3: CASSPGLAGGPYNEQFF; DNA: TGTGCCAGCAGTCCGGGACTAGCGGGGGGTCCCTACAATGAGCAGTTCTTC
size: NA; D: TRBD2; V: TRBV6-5; J: TRBJ2-3; CDR3: CASRTRGGVDTQYF; DNA: TGTGCCAGCAGGACTCGGGGGGGCGTGGATACGCAGTATTTT
size: NA; D: TRBD2; V: TRBV10-2; J: TRBJ2-1; CDR3: CASSDLGLAGQFF; DNA: TGCGCCAGCAGTGACCTAGGACTAGCGGGGCAGTTCTTC
size: NA; D: TRBD1; V: TRBV12-3/TRBV12-4; J: TRBJ2-7; CDR3: CASSLLEGDRQYF; DNA: TGTGCCAGCAGTTTATTAGAAGGGGACAGGCAGTACTTC